This TCR beta chain was observed in a study of blood T cell repertoires in COVID-19 (dated by TCRdb to the early 2020s). For context, the study as a whole: Samples from collaborators originated in the United States, Italy and Spain and spanned both the acute and convalescent phases of COVID-19. Where HLA class I and class II types were available, the types were taken from metadata supplied by the sample provider, not from assay-based typing. Samples were obtained from the ongoing ImmuneRACE study (first 160 participants) and from roughly 1,300 subjects provided by 6 global collaborators. The sample metadata nearly always contained a de-identified subject ID, COVID-19 status, age in years and sex. A freely available public database, intended as a resource for researchers studying the immune response to SARS-CoV-2, is where the repertoires were released. The dataset comprised deeply sampled blood TCRbeta repertoires from subjects exposed to, actively infected with, or recovered from COVID-19. The prospective study material was composed of cDNA or gDNA derived from T cells, B-cell-depleted T cells, or PBMCs. What the work shows at the level of the full study, not this receptor alone: The amount of clinical and demographic metadata varied by source and participant and was provided uncurated.

In the prospective study, participants were roughly 18 to 95 years old, resided in about 25 geographic areas of the United States, and were enrolled through a virtual design. In the prospective study, participants were assigned to cohorts based on the clinical history participants reported in a screening survey and a study questionnaire. For ImmuneRACE Cohort 3, a participant was defined as recovered based on two consecutive negative NP/OP PCR tests, clearance by a healthcare professional, or resolution of symptoms. Each participant in the prospective study had whole blood, serum and a nasopharyngeal or oropharyngeal swab collected by mobile phlebotomists. Over a roughly 2-month period, participants in the prospective study had the option of providing additional blood draws and questionnaires. Before DNA extraction, blood samples from the prospective study were shipped at room temperature or frozen.

About this clone itself: Its antigen specificity is not known. Per-nucleotide qualities are absent, and no much larger clonotype sits a single base away.

TCRbeta CDR3 regions were amplified from genomic DNA by means of the immunoSEQ Assay, a bias-controlled multiplex PCR. On the study's bioinformatics: Within the assay, amplification of reference gene primers was used to estimate how many nucleated cells each sample contained. Sequence reads were collapsed and filtered to measure the absolute abundance of every unique TCRbeta CDR3 rearrangement. For each sample, productive Simpson clonality was calculated by taking the square root of Simpson's diversity index across productive rearrangements. TCRdb provides this immuneACCESS table in a form limited to in-frame rearrangements. Some clones are lacking; in checked studies, under half of them reflect an unresolved V gene, and why the rest are absent is not known. V, J and clone size reflect that table, while D and trimming were determined from the DNA. This sample is represented by around 290,000 clones; 88% of them were singletons. Around 0.92% of the sample is in the top ten clones.

The CDR3 contains 13 residues, cysteine and phenylalanine counted. Just the 39-base CDR3 DNA is kept, in frame starting at base 1. Trimming at the junction amounts to 2 bases on V and 4 bases on J, and the germline ends lie 9 bases apart. CDR1 and CDR2 were assigned from the germline V gene as MDHEN and SYDVKM. The clonotype was recovered from a woman aged 30 to 39 who had recovered from COVID-19. The sequencing sample was made of PBMCs or T cells enriched from blood (not recorded which). This chain is built from TRBV28 and TRBJ2-7; the D gene lacks a confident call. The sequenced DNA is TGTGCCAGCAGTTTAGGTGGCCTTTACGAGCAGTACTTC. This yields the protein CASSLGGLYEQYF.